Sequencing of this TCR beta chain was carried out in a study of T-cell memory formation after mild COVID-19. The sample holds a few counts of this clonotype. Its antigen is currently unknown. TCR alpha and TCR beta cDNA libraries with sample barcodes and UMIs came from 5'RACE using constant-segment primers. MiXCR, applied by TCRdb to the 5' RACE reads, yields one record per CDR3 protein. Of about 290,000 distinct CDR3 sequences in the sample, approximately 15% were seen once. The trim removed 4 bases at V and 4 bases at J, leaving 7 bases unmatched. This CDR3 has 15 residues. Points from the study as a whole: Proof of SARS-CoV-2 specificity was absent for the second-wave clones that crested on day 37. Among CD4+ contracting clones, most were CM and EM, and CD8+ ones EMRA.

Sequencing was performed on PBMCs or a T cell subset sorted from them (not recorded which). The chain is built from TRBV12-3 or TRBV12-4 and TRBJ2-1; 7 bases fit TRBD1. The TCR sequence derives from a man aged 18 to 30 who had mild COVID-19 (a few samples of this study predate the infection). Cell type and time point are not known. The CDR3 region has the DNA TGTGCCAGCAGTTCTAGACAGGGTCGGTACAATGAGCAGTTCTTC. It translates to CASSSRQGRYNEQFF.